The rows below give T cell receptor beta chains drawn from one sample of a study of blood T cell repertoires in COVID-19. Sequencing used immunoSEQ multiplex PCR; TCRdb keeps in-frame clones, though not all of them. The table shows about 350,000 clones, with under 95% occurring only once. Material for sequencing was peripheral blood. The origin of the receptors is a woman younger than 30 who had recovered from COVID-19. CDR3s include the opening cysteine and the closing phenylalanine or tryptophan.

>TRBJ2-1|TRBV4-1
CASTRRLTDNEQFF
>TRBJ2-3|TRBV5-4
CASRTSPGFSVPDTQYF
>TRBJ1-6|TRBV7-9
CASSFGDSPLHF
>TRBJ2-1|TRBV6-5
CASSPGGDEQFF
>TRBJ2-2|TRBV19
CASSSPGWNTGELFF
>TRBJ2-5|TRBV5-4
CASKYSKGLQETQYF
>TRBJ2-1|TRBV30
CAWASGRHYNEQFF
>TRBJ1-4|TRBV11-3
CASSFFYGQTTNEKLFF
>TRBJ2-1|TRBV19
CASSMGGSSYNEQFF
>TRBJ2-5|TRBV11-2
CASSLGGSGTRETQYF
>TRBJ1-2|TRBV5-3
CARSLRQACYGYTF
>TRBJ2-2|TRBV4-3
CASSQEWGGREAGELFF
>TRBJ2-1|TRBV2
CASSEQGYEQFF
>TRBJ2-6|TRBV10-1
CASSPGQGAVGANVLTF
>TRBJ2-1|TRBV27
CASSLSPSGGNEQFF
>TRBJ1-6|TRBV6-5
CASSYGTGGISPLHF
>TRBJ2-2|TRBV7-2
CASSSANTGELFF
>TRBJ2-4|TRBV2
CASKAVKNIQYF
>TRBJ1-3|TRBV30
CAWSARSGGFGNTIYF
>TRBJ1-1|TRBV27
CASSLVNRAKEAFF